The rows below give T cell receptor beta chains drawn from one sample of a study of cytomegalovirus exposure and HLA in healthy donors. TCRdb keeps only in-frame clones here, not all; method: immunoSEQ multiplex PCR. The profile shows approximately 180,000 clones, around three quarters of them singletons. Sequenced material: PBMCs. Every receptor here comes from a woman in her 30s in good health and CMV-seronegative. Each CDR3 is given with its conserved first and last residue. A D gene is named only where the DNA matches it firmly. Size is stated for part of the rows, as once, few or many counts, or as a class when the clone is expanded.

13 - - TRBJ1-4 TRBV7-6 CASSRQAGEKLFF TGTGCCAGCAGTCGACAGGCCGGAGAAAAACTGTTTTTT
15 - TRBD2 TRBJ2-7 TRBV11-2 CASSLFPAGVYEQYF TGTGCCAGCAGCTTATTTCCAGCGGGAGTCTACGAGCAGTACTTC
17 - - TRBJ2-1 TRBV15 CATSRDHSGSSYNEQFF TGTGCCACCAGCAGAGATCATAGCGGAAGCTCCTACAATGAGCAGTTCTTC
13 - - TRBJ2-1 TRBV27 CASSHQRNNEQFF TGTGCCAGCAGTCATCAGAGGAACAATGAGCAGTTCTTC
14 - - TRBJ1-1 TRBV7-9 CASSLGLQHMEAFF TGTGCCAGCAGCTTAGGGTTACAGCATATGGAAGCTTTCTTT
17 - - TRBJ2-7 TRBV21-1 CASSSTTRDREDHEQYF TGTGCCAGCAGCAGTACCACCCGGGACAGGGAGGACCACGAGCAGTACTTC
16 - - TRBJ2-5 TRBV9 CASSVDGGPPAETQYF TGTGCCAGCAGCGTAGATGGCGGGCCGCCTGCGGAGACCCAGTACTTC
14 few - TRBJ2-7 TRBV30 CAWSGTHNSYEQYF TGTGCCTGGAGTGGGACTCATAACTCCTACGAGCAGTACTTC
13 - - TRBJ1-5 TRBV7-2 CASGRQNNQPQHF TGTGCCAGCGGACGACAGAACAATCAGCCCCAGCATTTT
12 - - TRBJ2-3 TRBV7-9 CASSPVLDTQYF TGTGCCAGCAGCCCAGTGTTGGATACGCAGTATTTT
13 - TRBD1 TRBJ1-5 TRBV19 CASCDRGDQPQHF TGTGCCAGTTGCGACAGGGGGGATCAGCCCCAGCATTTT
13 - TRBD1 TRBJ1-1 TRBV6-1 CASSLRQGTNAFF TGTGCCAGCAGTCTTCGACAGGGCACGAATGCTTTCTTT
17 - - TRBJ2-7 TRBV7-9 CASSPPAGGQDTYEQYF TGTGCCAGCAGCCCGCCAGCGGGGGGACAGGACACCTACGAGCAGTACTTC
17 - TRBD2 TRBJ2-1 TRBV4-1 CASSQVRAGGAYNEQFF TGCGCCAGCAGCCAAGTTCGAGCGGGGGGGGCCTACAATGAGCAGTTCTTC
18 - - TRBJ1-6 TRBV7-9 CASISSPLRTVDNSPLHF TGTGCCAGCATCTCCTCCCCCCTCCGGACAGTCGATAATTCACCCCTCCACTTT
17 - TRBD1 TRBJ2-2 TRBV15 CATSRDPGQSNTGELFF TGTGCCACCAGCAGAGATCCGGGACAGTCGAACACCGGGGAGCTGTTTTTT
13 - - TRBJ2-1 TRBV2 CASSGIADNEQFF TGTGCCAGCAGTGGAATTGCGGACAATGAGCAGTTCTTC
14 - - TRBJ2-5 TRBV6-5 CASSGEGIRETQYF TGTGCCAGCAGTGGAGAGGGTATTCGGGAGACCCAGTACTTC
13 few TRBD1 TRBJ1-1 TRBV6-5 CAIQTGENTEAFF TGTGCCATACAGACAGGGGAGAACACTGAAGCTTTCTTT
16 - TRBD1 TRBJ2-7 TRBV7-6 CASSLRYRDSSYEQYF TGTGCCAGCAGCTTAAGGTACCGGGACAGTTCCTACGAGCAGTACTTC
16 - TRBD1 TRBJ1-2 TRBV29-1 CSVEDHWTGVSYGYTF TGCAGCGTTGAAGATCATTGGACAGGAGTAAGCTATGGCTACACCTTC
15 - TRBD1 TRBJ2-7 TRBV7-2 CASSLGGTGPYEQYF TGTGCCAGCAGCTTAGGGGGGACAGGGCCGTACGAGCAGTACTTC
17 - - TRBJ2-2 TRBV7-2 CASSLERVSGSTGELFF TGTGCCAGCAGCTTAGAACGGGTCTCAGGGTCCACCGGGGAGCTGTTTTTT
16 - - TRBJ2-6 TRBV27 CASSFGPGSGANVLTF TGTGCCAGCAGTTTTGGGCCAGGCTCTGGGGCCAACGTCCTGACTTTC
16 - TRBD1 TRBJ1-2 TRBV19 CASSIDFRTGGYGYTF TGTGCCAGTAGTATAGATTTTCGGACAGGGGGCTATGGCTACACCTTC
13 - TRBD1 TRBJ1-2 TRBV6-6 CASSSTGEYGYTF TGTGCCAGCAGTAGTACAGGGGAGTATGGCTACACCTTC
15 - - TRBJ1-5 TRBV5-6 CASSLGAGVYQPQHF TGTGCCAGCAGCTTAGGTGCGGGCGTGTATCAGCCCCAGCATTTT
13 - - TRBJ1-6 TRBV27 CASSLSPGSPLHF TGTGCCAGCAGTTTATCCCCGGGGTCACCCCTCCACTTT
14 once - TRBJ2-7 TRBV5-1 CASSLGQRGYEQYF TGCGCCAGCAGCTTAGGCCAGCGCGGCTACGAGCAGTACTTC
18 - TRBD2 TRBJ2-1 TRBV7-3 CASSLNPSGRESYNEQFF TGTGCCAGCAGCTTAAACCCTAGCGGGAGAGAGTCCTACAATGAGCAGTTCTTC
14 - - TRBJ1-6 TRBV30 CAWRGPGTSSPLHF TGTGCCTGGAGAGGCCCAGGTACGAGTTCACCCCTCCACTTT
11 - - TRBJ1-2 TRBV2 CASSWGDGYTF TGTGCCAGCAGTTGGGGGGATGGCTACACCTTC
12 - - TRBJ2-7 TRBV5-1 CASSLQGAEQYF TGCGCCAGCAGCTTGCAGGGCGCCGAGCAGTACTTC
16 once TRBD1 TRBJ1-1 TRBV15 CATSRETGGRATEAFF TGTGCCACCAGCAGAGAGACAGGGGGTCGGGCAACTGAAGCTTTCTTT
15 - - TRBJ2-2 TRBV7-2 CASSLAGVNTGELFF TGTGCCAGCAGCTTAGCAGGGGTCAACACCGGGGAGCTGTTTTTT
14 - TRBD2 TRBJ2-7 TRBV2 CASRGGLVSYEQYF TGTGCCAGCAGAGGGGGACTAGTCTCCTACGAGCAGTACTTC
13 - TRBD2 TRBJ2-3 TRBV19 CATLAGVADTQYF TGTGCCACCTTAGCGGGAGTGGCTGATACGCAGTATTTT
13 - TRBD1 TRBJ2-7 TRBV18 CASSPSGQEEQYF TGTGCCAGCTCACCATCCGGACAGGAGGAGCAGTACTTC
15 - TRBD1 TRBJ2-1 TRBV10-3 CAISDGTGDYNEQFF TGTGCCATCAGTGACGGGACAGGGGACTACAATGAGCAGTTCTTC
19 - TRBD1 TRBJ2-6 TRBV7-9 CASSSYPGQGKAGANVLTF TGTGCCAGCAGCTCGTATCCGGGACAGGGGAAGGCTGGGGCCAACGTCCTGACTTTC
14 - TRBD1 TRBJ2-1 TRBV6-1 CASSEQGTANEQFF TGTGCCAGCAGTGAACAGGGGACAGCGAATGAGCAGTTCTTC
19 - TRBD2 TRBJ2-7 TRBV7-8 CASSFLSGGRASSSYEQYF TGTGCCAGCAGCTTTTTAAGTGGCGGGAGGGCCAGCAGCTCCTACGAGCAGTACTTC
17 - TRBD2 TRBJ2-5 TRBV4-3 CASSQVESSGYQETQYF TGCGCCAGCAGCCAAGTCGAGTCTAGCGGGTACCAAGAGACCCAGTACTTC
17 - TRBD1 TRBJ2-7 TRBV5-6 CASSLALGQGASYEQYF TGTGCCAGCAGCTTGGCTCTGGGACAGGGGGCTTCCTACGAGCAGTACTTC
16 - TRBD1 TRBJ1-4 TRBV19 CASSFGQGGQGEKLFF TGTGCCAGTAGTTTTGGACAGGGTGGACAGGGTGAAAAACTGTTTTTT
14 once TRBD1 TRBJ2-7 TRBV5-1 CASSWGQSGYEQYF TGCGCCAGCAGCTGGGGACAGTCCGGCTACGAGCAGTACTTC
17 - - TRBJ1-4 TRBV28 CASSFLARTVEDEKLFF TGTGCCAGCAGTTTTTTGGCCAGGACTGTTGAGGATGAAAAACTGTTTTTT
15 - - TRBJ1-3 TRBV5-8 CASSLVRGIGNTIYF TGTGCCAGCAGCTTAGTCCGAGGGATCGGAAACACCATATATTTT
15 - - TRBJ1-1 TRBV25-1 CASSDPQRADTEAFF TGTGCCAGCAGTGACCCCCAGAGGGCTGACACTGAAGCTTTCTTT
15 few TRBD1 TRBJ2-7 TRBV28 CASRRQGAFMSEQYF TGTGCCAGCAGAAGACAGGGGGCTTTCATGTCCGAGCAGTACTTC
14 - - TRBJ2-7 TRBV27 CASSFVGAPYEQYF TGTGCCAGCAGTTTTGTGGGAGCCCCCTACGAGCAGTACTTC
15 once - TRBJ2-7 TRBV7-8 CASSLEGGSSYEQYF TGTGCCAGCAGCTTAGAGGGGGGGAGCTCCTACGAGCAGTACTTC
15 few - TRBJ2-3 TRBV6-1 CASSTREAYTDTQYF TGTGCCAGCAGTACCAGGGAGGCCTACACAGATACGCAGTATTTT
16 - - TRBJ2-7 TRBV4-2 CASSQPQPQFFYEQYF TGTGCCAGCAGCCAACCACAGCCTCAATTTTTTTACGAGCAGTACTTC
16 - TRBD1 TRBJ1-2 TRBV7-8 CASSLPRTGGNYGYTF TGTGCCAGCAGCTTACCTCGCACAGGGGGTAACTATGGCTACACCTTC
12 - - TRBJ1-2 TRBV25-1 CASSDVTSGYTF TGTGCCAGCAGTGACGTTACATCTGGCTACACCTTC
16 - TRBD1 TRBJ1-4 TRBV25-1 CASSEYWDRANEKLFF TGTGCCAGCAGTGAGTACTGGGACAGGGCCAATGAAAAACTGTTTTTT
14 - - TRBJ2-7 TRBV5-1 CASSSATQTGEQYF TGCGCCAGCAGCTCAGCAACCCAAACAGGGGAGCAGTACTTC
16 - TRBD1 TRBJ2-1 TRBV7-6 CASSHIQGRTYNEQFF TGTGCCAGCAGCCACATACAGGGGAGAACCTACAATGAGCAGTTCTTC
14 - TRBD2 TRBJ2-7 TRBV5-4 CASSWGTSTYEQYF TGTGCCAGCAGCTGGGGGACTAGTACCTACGAGCAGTACTTC